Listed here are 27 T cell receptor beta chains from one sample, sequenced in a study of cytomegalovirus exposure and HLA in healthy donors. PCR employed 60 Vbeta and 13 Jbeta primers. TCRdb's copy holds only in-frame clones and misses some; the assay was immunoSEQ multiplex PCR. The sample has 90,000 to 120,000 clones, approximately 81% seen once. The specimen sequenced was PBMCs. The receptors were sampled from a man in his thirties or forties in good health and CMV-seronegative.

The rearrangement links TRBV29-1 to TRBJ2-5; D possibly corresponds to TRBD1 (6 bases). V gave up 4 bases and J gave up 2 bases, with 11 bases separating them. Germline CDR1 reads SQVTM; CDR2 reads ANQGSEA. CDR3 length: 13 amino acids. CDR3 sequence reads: CSVVGARQETQYF. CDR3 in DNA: TGCAGCGTTGTGGGGGCTCGTCAAGAGACCCAGTACTTC.

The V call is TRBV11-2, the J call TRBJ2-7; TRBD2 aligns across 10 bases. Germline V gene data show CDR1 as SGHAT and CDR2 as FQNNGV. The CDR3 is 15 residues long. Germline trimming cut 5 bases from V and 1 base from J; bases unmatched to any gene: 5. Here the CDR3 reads CASSTETSGSYEQYF. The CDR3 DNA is TGTGCCAGCAGCACCGAGACTAGCGGGTCCTACGAGCAGTACTTC.

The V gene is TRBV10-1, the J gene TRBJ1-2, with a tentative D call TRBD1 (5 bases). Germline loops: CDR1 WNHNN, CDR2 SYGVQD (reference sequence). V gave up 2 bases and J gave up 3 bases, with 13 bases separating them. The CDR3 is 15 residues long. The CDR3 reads CASSESKGPYYGYTF. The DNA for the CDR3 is TGCGCCAGCAGTGAGAGCAAGGGGCCTTACTATGGCTACACCTTC.

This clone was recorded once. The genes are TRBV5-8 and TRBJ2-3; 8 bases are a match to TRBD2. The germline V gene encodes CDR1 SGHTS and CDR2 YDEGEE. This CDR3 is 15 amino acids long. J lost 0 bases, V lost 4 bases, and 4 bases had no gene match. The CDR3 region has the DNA TGTGCCAGCAGCCATAGCGGGATGAGCACAGATACGCAGTATTTT. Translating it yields CASSHSGMSTDTQYF.

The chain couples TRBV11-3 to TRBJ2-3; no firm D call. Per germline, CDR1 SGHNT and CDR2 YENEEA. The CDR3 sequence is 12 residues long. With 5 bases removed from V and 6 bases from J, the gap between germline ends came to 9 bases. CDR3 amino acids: CASSPHGDTQYF. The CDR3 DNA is TGTGCCAGCAGCCCTCACGGGGATACGCAGTATTTT.

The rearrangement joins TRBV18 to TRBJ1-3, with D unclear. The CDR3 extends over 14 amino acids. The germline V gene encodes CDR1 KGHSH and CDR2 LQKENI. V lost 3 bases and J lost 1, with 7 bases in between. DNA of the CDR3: TGTGCCAGCTCACCCGAGCCTTCTGGAAACACCATATATTTT. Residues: CASSPEPSGNTIYF.

This CDR3 is CASSYSLGQASYEQYF. The CDR3 DNA is TGTGCCAGCAGTTACTCCCTAGGACAGGCCTCCTACGAGCAGTACTTC. V gene TRBV6-8 combines with J gene TRBJ2-7; 7 nucleotides match TRBD1. Germline CDR1 reads MNHGY; CDR2 reads SAAAGT. The V segment lost 0 bases and the J segment 0 bases; nucleotides outside the gene matches: 5. The CDR3 contains 16 residues.

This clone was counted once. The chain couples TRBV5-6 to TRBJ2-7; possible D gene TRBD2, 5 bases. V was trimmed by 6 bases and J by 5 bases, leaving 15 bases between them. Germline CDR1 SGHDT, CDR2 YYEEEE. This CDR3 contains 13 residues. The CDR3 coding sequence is TGTGCCAGCACACGGGCTAGCCTTGACGAGCAGTACTTC. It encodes CASTRASLDEQYF. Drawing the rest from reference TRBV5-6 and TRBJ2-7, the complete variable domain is DAGVTQSPTHLIKTRGQQVTLRCSPKSGHDTVSWYQQALGQGPQFIFQYYEEEERQRGNFPDRFSGHQFPNYSSELNVNALLLGDSALYLCASTRASLDEQYFGPGTRLTVT.

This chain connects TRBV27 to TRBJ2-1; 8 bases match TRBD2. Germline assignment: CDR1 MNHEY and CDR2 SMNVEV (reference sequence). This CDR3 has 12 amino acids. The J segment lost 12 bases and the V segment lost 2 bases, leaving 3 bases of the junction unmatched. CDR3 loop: CASSLGLAGQFF. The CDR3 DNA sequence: TGTGCCAGCAGTTTAGGGCTAGCGGGGCAGTTCTTC.

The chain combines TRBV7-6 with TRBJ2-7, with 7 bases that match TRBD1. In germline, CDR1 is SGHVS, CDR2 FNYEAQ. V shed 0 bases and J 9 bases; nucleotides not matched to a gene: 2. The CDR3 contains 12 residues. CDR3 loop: CASSLATGWQYF. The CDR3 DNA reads TGTGCCAGCAGCTTAGCGACAGGGTGGCAGTACTTC.

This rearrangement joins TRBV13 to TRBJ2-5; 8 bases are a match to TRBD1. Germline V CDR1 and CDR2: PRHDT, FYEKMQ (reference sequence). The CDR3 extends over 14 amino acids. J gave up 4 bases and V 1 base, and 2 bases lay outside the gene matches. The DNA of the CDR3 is TGTGCCAGCAGCTTAGAACAGGGGGGAGAGACCCAGTACTTC. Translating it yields CASSLEQGGETQYF.

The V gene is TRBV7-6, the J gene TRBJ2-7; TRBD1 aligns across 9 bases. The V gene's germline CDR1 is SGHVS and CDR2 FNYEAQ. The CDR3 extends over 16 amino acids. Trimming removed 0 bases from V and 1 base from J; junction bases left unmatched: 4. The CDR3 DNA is TGTGCCAGCAGCTTAGCGCACAGGGGGCGGTCCTACGAGCAGTACTTC. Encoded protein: CASSLAHRGRSYEQYF.

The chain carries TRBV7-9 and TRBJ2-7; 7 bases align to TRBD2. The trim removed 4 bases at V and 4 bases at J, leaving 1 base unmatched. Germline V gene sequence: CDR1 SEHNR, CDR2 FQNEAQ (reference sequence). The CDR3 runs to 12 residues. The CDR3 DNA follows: TGTGCCAGCAGCTGGGGGGGTTACGAGCAGTACTTC. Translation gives CASSWGGYEQYF. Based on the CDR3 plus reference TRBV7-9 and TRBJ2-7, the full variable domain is DTGVSQNPRHKITKRGQNVTFRCDPISEHNRLYWYRQTLGQGPEFLTYFQNEAQLEKSRLLSDRFSAERPKGSFSTLEIQRTEQGDSAMYLCASSWGGYEQYFGPGTRLTVT.

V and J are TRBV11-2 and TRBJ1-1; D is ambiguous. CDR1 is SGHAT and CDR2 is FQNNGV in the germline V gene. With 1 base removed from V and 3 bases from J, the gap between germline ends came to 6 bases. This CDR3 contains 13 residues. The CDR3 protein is CASSLGQDTEAFF. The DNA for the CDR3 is TGTGCCAGCAGCTTAGGTCAGGACACTGAAGCTTTCTTT. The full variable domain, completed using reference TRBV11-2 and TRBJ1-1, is EAGVAQSPRYKIIEKRQSVAFWCNPISGHATLYWYQQILGQGPKLLIQFQNNGVVDDSQLPKDRFSAERLKGVDSTLKIQPAKLEDSAVYLCASSLGQDTEAFFGQGTRLTVV.

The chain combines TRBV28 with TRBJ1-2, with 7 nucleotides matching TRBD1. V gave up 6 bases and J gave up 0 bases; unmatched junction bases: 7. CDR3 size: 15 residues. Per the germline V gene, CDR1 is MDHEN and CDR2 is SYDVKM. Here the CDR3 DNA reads TGTGCCAGCAGCGTGACAGGGATAGCTAACTATGGCTACACCTTC. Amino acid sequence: CASSVTGIANYGYTF.

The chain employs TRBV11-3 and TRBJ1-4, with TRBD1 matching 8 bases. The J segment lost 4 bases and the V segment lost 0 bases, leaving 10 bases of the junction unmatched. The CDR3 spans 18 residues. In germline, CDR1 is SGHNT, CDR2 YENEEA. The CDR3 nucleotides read TGTGCCAGCAGCTTAGATCGGCGGACAGGGATTAGTAATGAAAAACTGTTTTTT. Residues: CASSLDRRTGISNEKLFF.

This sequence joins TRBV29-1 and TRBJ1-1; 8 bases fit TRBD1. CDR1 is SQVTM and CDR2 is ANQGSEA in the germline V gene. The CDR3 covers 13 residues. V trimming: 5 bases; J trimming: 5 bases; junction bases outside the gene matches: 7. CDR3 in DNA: TGCAGCGTTCAAGCAGGGGGCGGAACTGAAGCTTTCTTT. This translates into CSVQAGGGTEAFF.

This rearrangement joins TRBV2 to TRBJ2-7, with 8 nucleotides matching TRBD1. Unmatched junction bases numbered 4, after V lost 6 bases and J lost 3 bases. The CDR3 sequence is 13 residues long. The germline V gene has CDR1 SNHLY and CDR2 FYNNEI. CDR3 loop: CASSGQGGYEQYF. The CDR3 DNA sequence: TGTGCCAGCAGCGGACAGGGAGGCTACGAGCAGTACTTC.

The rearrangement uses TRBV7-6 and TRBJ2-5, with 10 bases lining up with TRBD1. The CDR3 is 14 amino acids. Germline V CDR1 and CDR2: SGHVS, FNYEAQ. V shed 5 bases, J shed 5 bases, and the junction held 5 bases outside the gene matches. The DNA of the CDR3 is TGTGCCAGCAGCCTGGGGACAGGGGTTGAGACCCAGTACTTC. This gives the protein CASSLGTGVETQYF.

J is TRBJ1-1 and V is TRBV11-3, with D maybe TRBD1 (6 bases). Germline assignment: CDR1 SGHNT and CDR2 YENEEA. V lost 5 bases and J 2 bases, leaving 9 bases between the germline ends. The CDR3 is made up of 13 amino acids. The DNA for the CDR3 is TGTGCCAGCAGCGGACAGACTAACACTGAAGCTTTCTTT. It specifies CASSGQTNTEAFF.

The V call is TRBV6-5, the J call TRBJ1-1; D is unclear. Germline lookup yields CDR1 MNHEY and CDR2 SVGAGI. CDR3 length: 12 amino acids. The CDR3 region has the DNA TGTGCAACTCGGCGGGGGAACACTGAAGCTTTCTTT. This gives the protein CATRRGNTEAFF.

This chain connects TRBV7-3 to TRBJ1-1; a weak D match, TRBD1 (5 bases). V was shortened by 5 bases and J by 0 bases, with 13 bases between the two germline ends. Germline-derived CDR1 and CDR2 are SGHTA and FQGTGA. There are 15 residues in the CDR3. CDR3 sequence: CASSPRGGMNTEAFF. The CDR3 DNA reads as TGTGCCAGCAGCCCCCGGGGGGGGATGAACACTGAAGCTTTCTTT.

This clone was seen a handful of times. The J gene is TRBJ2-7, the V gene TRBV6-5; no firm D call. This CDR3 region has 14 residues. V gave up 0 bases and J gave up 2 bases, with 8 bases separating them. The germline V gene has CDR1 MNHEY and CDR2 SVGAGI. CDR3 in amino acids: CASSYSWQTYEQYF. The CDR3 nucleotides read TGTGCCAGCAGTTACTCGTGGCAAACCTACGAGCAGTACTTC.

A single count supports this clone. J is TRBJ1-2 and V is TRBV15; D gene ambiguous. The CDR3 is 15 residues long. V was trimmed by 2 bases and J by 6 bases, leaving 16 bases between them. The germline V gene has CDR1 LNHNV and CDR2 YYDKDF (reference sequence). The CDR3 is CATSRSPGISDGYTF. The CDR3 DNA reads TGTGCCACCAGCAGATCCCCGGGGATTTCGGATGGCTACACCTTC.

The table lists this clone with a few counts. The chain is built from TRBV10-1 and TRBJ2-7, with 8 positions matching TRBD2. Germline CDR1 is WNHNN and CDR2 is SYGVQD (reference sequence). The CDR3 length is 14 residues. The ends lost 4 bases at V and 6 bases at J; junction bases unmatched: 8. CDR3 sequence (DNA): TGCGCCAGCAGTGTAGGGACTAGTGGCGTCGAGCAGTACTTC. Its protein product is CASSVGTSGVEQYF.

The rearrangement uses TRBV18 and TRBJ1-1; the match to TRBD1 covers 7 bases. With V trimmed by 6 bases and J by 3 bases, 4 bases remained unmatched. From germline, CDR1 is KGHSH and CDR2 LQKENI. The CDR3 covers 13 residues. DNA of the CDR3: TGTGCCAGCTCTCGCGACAGGGACACTGAAGCTTTCTTT. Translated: CASSRDRDTEAFF.

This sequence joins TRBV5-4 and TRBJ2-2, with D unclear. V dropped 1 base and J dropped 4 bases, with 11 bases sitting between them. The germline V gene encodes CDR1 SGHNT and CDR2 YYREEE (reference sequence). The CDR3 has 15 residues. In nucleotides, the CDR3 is TGTGCCAGCAGCTTGAATCAGGCAGGCACCGGGGAGCTGTTTTTT. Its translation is CASSLNQAGTGELFF.